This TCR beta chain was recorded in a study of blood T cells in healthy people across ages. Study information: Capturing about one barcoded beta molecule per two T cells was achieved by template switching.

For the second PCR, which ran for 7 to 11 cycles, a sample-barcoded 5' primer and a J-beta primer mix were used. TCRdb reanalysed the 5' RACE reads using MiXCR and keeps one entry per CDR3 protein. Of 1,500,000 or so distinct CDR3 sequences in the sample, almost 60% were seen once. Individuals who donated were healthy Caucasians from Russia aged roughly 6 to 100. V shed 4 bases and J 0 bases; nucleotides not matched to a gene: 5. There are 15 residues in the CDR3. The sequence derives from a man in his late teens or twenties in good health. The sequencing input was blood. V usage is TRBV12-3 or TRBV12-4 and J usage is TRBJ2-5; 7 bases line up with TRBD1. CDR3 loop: CASSSPQGNQETQYF. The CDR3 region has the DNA TGTGCCAGCAGTTCACCACAGGGGAACCAAGAGACCCAGTACTTC.